The rows below give T cell receptor beta chains drawn from one sample of a study of T cells in Graves' hyperthyroidism and ophthalmopathy. One entry per CDR3 protein, called by TCRdb with MiXCR from the multiplex PCR reads. The sample records about 380,000 distinct CDR3 sequences, approximately 15% being singletons. Source material: blood. These receptors came from a woman aged 60 to 75 with Graves' hyperthyroidism. The CDR3 runs from the conserved cysteine through the conserved F or W. The D gene is left open where the match is weak. Clone size is given for some rows only: seen once, a few or many times, or a class if the clone is expanded.

TRBV30	NA	TRBJ1-1	many	CAWSKVSPSTEAFF	TGTGCCTGGAGTAAAGTCAGTCCGAGCACTGAAGCTTTCTTT
TRBV27	NA	TRBJ1-1	many	CASSLKGGSTEAFF	TGTGCCAGCAGTTTAAAGGGGGGCAGCACTGAAGCTTTCTTT
TRBV2	TRBD1	TRBJ2-7	many	CASTSRDRGIYEQYF	TGTGCCTCCACCTCCCGGGACAGGGGAATATACGAGCAGTACTTC
TRBV5-1	NA	TRBJ2-7	many	CASSFRASHEQYF	TGCGCCAGCAGCTTCCGGGCGTCCCACGAGCAGTACTTC
TRBV6-1	TRBD1	TRBJ1-1	many	CASSELFGTGFRAGAFF	TGTGCCAGCAGTGAACTATTCGGGACAGGGTTTAGGGCGGGAGCTTTCTTT
TRBV12-5	NA	TRBJ2-1	NA	CASGGLAIRGPPYNEQFF	TGTGCTAGTGGAGGCCTAGCGATCAGAGGTCCCCCCTACAATGAGCAGTTCTTC
TRBV11-1	TRBD2	TRBJ2-5	NA	CASTPPSGSLETQYF	TGTGCCAGCACCCCCCCTAGCGGGAGTTTGGAGACCCAGTACTTC
TRBV10-3	TRBD2	TRBJ2-3	NA	CAISEPTPGLAGGSTDTQYF	TGTGCCATCAGTGAGCCGACTCCTGGACTAGCGGGAGGGAGCACAGATACGCAGTATTTT
TRBV5-1	TRBD2	TRBJ2-7	many	CASSLNRGGSTYEQYF	TGCGCCAGCAGCTTGAATCGAGGCGGGAGCACCTACGAGCAGTACTTC
TRBV6-6	TRBD2	TRBJ2-3	NA	CASSYSRGLAGYTQYF	TGTGCCAGCAGTTACTCGCGGGGACTAGCGGGATATACGCAGTATTTT
TRBV19	NA	TRBJ1-2	many	CASSIIGTGVGRRYTF	TGTGCCAGTAGTATTATCGGGACGGGGGTCGGAAGACGCTACACCTTC
TRBV5-1	TRBD2	TRBJ2-2	few	CASSTSGTLNTGELFF	TGCGCCAGCTCGACTAGCGGGACTTTGAACACCGGGGAGCTGTTTTTT
TRBV5-4	TRBD2	TRBJ2-5	few	CASSHTGLATETQYF	TGTGCCAGCAGCCATACGGGACTAGCGACGGAGACCCAGTACTTC
TRBV18	NA	TRBJ2-7	many	CASSQLYDEQYF	TGTGCCAGCTCACAACTCTACGACGAGCAGTACTTC
TRBV6-6	TRBD2	TRBJ2-1	many	CASSYASGRDEQFF	TGTGCCAGCAGTTACGCTAGCGGGAGGGATGAGCAGTTCTTC
TRBV18	TRBD2	TRBJ2-1	many	CASSSWTSGEVDEQFF	TGTGCCAGCTCATCCTGGACTAGCGGAGAGGTCGATGAGCAGTTCTTC
TRBV6-1	NA	TRBJ1-2	many	CASSPVGGSYTF	TGTGCCAGCAGTCCCGTGGGGGGAAGCTACACCTTC
TRBV6-1	NA	TRBJ1-5	few	CASSEVGGGSKPPQHF	TGTGCCAGCAGTGAAGTAGGGGGAGGTAGTAAACCGCCCCAGCATTTT
TRBV5-1	NA	TRBJ2-3	many	CASRRGIATDTQYF	TGCGCCAGTCGGCGCGGAATAGCCACAGATACGCAGTATTTT
TRBV7-2	NA	TRBJ2-1	many	CASSLDKARNEQFF	TGTGCCAGCAGCTTAGATAAAGCACGGAATGAGCAGTTCTTC
TRBV29-1	TRBD2	TRBJ2-5	many	CSVVSGGSLGEETQYF	TGCAGCGTTGTTTCGGGGGGTAGCTTGGGGGAAGAGACCCAGTACTTC
TRBV7-9	TRBD2	TRBJ2-1	many	CASRGGTSGNNEQFF	TGTGCCAGCAGGGGAGGGACTAGCGGAAACAATGAGCAGTTCTTC
TRBV9	TRBD1	TRBJ1-1	NA	CASSGGTGGGHTEAFF	TGTGCCAGCAGCGGGGGGACAGGGGGGGGCCACACTGAAGCTTTCTTT
TRBV2	TRBD2	TRBJ2-1	many	CASSEAYLAGFNEQFF	TGTGCCAGCAGTGAAGCGTACCTAGCGGGTTTCAATGAGCAGTTCTTC
TRBV12-3/TRBV12-4	TRBD2	TRBJ2-1	many	CASRGGWRGRTYNEQFF	TGTGCCAGCAGGGGTGGTTGGCGGGGGAGGACCTACAATGAGCAGTTCTTC
TRBV4-2	NA	TRBJ1-6	NA	CASSFGQVNNNSPLHF	TGTGCCAGCAGCTTCGGGCAGGTGAATAATAATTCACCCCTCCACTTT
TRBV6-1	NA	TRBJ1-5	many	CASSRDGVGANQPQHF	TGTGCCAGCAGTCGGGACGGGGTGGGGGCGAATCAGCCCCAGCATTTT
TRBV7-9	NA	TRBJ2-3	many	CASSSVGLATSTDTQYF	TGTGCCAGCAGCTCAGTAGGGCTAGCTACCAGCACAGATACGCAGTATTTT
TRBV18	NA	TRBJ2-5	many	CASSPPGFQETQYF	TGTGCCAGCTCACCACCGGGGTTCCAAGAGACCCAGTACTTC
TRBV28	NA	TRBJ1-1	many	CASSRDSAHAEAFF	TGTGCCAGCAGTCGCGACAGCGCGCACGCTGAAGCTTTCTTT
TRBV19	TRBD1	TRBJ1-2	few	CASSPRFRQGKSAGTF	TGTGCCAGTAGTCCGCGCTTTCGACAGGGCAAATCGGCTGGCACCTTC
TRBV12-3/TRBV12-4	NA	TRBJ2-3	many	CASTPDQGAGFSDTQYF	TGTGCCAGCACCCCCGACCAGGGCGCGGGGTTTTCCGATACGCAGTATTTT
TRBV30	TRBD1	TRBJ1-1	many	CAWSTSGTGRTEAFF	TGTGCCTGGAGTACGTCCGGGACAGGGAGAACTGAAGCTTTCTTT
TRBV19	NA	TRBJ2-3	NA	CASSIRPWVTDTQYF	TGTGCCAGTAGTATCCGGCCGTGGGTGACAGATACGCAGTATTTT
TRBV11-3	TRBD2	TRBJ2-7	many	CASSLRPTSDEQYF	TGTGCCAGCAGCTTAAGGCCCACTAGCGATGAGCAGTACTTC
TRBV24-1	NA	TRBJ2-7	few	CATGDRSGAEQYF	TGTGCCACCGGGGATCGATCGGGCGCCGAGCAGTACTTC
TRBV11-3	TRBD1	TRBJ1-2	many	CASSLDGRTGIYGYTF	TGTGCCAGCAGCTTAGATGGCCGGACAGGCATTTATGGCTACACCTTC
TRBV6-1	TRBD1	TRBJ1-1	many	CASIATGGVTEAFF	TGTGCCAGCATCGCGACAGGGGGCGTCACTGAAGCTTTCTTT
TRBV2	TRBD1	TRBJ1-4	many	CASSPQGANEKLFF	TGTGCCAGCAGTCCACAGGGGGCTAATGAAAAACTGTTTTTT
TRBV10-3	NA	TRBJ2-3	many	CAISDYRSDTQYF	TGTGCCATCAGCGATTACAGGTCAGATACGCAGTATTTT
TRBV5-1	TRBD1	TRBJ1-1	NA	CASTQGVNTEAFF	TGCGCCAGTACCCAGGGGGTTAACACTGAAGCTTTCTTT